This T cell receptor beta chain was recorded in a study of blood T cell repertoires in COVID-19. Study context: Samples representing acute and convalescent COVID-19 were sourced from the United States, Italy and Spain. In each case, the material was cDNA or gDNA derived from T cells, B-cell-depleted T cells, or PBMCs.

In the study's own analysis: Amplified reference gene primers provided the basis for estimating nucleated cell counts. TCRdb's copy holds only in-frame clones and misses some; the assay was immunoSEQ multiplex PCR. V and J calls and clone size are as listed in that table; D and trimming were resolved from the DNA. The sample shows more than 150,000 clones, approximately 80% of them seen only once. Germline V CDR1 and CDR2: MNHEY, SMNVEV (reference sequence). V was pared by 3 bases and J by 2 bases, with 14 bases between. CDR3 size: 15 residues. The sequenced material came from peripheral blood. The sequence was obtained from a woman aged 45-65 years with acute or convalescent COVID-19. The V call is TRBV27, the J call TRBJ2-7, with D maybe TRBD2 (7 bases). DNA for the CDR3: TGTGCCAGCAGTTTGGGGGGGGCGCGGACCTACGAGCAGTACTTC. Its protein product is CASSLGGARTYEQYF.